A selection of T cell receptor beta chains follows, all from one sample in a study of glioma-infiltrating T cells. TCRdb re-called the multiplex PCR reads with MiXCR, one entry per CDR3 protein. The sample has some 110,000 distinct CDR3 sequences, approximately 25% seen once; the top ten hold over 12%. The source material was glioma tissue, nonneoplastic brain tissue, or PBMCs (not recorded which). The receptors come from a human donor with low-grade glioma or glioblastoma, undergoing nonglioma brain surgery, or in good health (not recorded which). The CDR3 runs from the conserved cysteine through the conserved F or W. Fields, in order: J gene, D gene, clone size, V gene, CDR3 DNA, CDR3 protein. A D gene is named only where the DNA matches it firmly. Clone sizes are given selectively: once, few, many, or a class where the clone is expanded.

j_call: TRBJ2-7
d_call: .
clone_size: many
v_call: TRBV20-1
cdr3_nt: TGCAGTGCTTCAAGGACGAGCTCCTACGAGCAGTACTTC
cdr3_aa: CSASRTSSYEQYF

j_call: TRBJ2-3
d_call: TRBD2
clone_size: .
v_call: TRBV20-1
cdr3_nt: TGCAGTGCCCTAGCGGCGGCGGAGAGGACAGATACGCAGTATTTT
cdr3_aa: CSALAAAERTDTQYF

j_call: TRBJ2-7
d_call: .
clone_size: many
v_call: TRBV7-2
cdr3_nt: TGTGCCAGCAGCCCCAACCCCAACTACGAGCAGTACTTC
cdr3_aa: CASSPNPNYEQYF

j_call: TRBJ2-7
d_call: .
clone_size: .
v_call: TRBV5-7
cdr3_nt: TGTGCCAGCAGCTTGATGACCTACGAGCAGTACTTC
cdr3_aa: CASSLMTYEQYF

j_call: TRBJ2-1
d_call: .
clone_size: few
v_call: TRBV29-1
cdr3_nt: TGCAGCGTTGAAGGGGGAGTGTACAATGAGCAGTTCTTC
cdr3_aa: CSVEGGVYNEQFF

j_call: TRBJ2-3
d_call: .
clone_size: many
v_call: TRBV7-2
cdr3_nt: TGTGCCAGCAGCTCACTCGGTCCAGATACGCAGTATTTT
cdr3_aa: CASSSLGPDTQYF

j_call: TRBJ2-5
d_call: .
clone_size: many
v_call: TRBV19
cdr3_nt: TGTGCCAGTAGGGGGGTCGGGCAAGAGACCCAGTACTTC
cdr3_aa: CASRGVGQETQYF

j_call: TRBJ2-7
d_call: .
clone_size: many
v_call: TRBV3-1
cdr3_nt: TGTGCCAGCAGCCTTCTAATACAGACGGCCAGCTCCTACGAGCAGTACTTC
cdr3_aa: CASSLLIQTASSYEQYF

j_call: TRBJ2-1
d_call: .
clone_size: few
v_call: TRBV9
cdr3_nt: TGTGCCAGCAGCCTGAGGGGAGTGAGGAATGAGCAGTTCTTC
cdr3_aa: CASSLRGVRNEQFF

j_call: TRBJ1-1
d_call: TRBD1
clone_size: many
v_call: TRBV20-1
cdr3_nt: TGCAGTGCTACTCACGACAGGGACACTGAAGCTTTCTTT
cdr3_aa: CSATHDRDTEAFF

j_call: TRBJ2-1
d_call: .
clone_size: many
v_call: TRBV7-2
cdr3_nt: TGTGCCAGCAGCCCCCGGGCGGATTACAATGAGCAGTTCTTC
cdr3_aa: CASSPRADYNEQFF

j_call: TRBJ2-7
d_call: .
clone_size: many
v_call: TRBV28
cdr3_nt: TGTGCCAGCAGTTTCGGCGGACGCTCCTACGAGCAGTACTTC
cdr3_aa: CASSFGGRSYEQYF

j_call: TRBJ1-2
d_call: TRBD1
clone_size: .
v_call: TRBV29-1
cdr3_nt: TGCAGCGTACAGGGGCAGAACTATGGCTACACCTTC
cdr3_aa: CSVQGQNYGYTF

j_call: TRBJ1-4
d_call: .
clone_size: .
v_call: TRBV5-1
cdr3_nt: TGCGCCAGCAGCAAGAACCCCCCCGGGGCGCAGGAAAAACTGTTTTTT
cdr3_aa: CASSKNPPGAQEKLFF

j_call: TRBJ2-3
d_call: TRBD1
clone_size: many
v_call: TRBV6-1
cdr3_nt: TGTGCCAGCAGCCCAGGACAGGGGCGTACAGATACGCAGTATTTT
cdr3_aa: CASSPGQGRTDTQYF

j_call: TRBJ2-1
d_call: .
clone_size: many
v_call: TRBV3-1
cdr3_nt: TGTGCCAGCAGCCAAGAGGAAGGAGATGAGCAGTTCTTC
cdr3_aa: CASSQEEGDEQFF

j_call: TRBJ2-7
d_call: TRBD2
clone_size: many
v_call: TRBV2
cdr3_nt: TGTGCCAGCTCTGACGGGAGGGCCTACGAGCAGTACTTC
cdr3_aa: CASSDGRAYEQYF

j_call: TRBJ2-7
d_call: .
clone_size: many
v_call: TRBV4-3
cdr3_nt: TGCGCCAGCAGCCAAGGACTGGGAAACGGCGAGCAGTACTTC
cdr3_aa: CASSQGLGNGEQYF

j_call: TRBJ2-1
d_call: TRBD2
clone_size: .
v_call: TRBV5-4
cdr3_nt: TGTGCCAGCAGTTACGGACTAGCGAATGAGCAGTTCTTC
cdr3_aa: CASSYGLANEQFF

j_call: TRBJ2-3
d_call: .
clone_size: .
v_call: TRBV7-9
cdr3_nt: TGTGCCAGCAGCTTAGGCCAATTTGTGGGTACACCTCTTCGCCATACGCAGTATTTT
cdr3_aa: CASSLGQFVGTPLRHTQYF

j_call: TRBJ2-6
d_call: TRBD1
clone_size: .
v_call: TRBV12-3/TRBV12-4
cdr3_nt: TGTGCCAGCAGTATTTCCGACAGGGCTGGGGCCAACGTCCTGACTTTC
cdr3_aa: CASSISDRAGANVLTF

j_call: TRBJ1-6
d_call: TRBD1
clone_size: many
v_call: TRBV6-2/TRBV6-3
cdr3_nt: TGTGCCAGCAGTTACTACCGGACAGGCGATAATTCACCCCTCCACTTT
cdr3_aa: CASSYYRTGDNSPLHF

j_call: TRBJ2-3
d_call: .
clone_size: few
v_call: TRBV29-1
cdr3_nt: TGCAGCGTTGATTGGGCCACAGATACGCAGTATTTT
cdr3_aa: CSVDWATDTQYF

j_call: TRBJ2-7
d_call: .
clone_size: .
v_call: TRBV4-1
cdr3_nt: TGCGCCAGCAGCCAAGAGGCCGTGGACCGAGCGCGGTACTTC
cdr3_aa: CASSQEAVDRARYF

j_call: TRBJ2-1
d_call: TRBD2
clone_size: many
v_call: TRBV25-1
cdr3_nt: TGTGCCAGCGTAAGGACTAGCGGGAGCTTGGGCAATGAGCAGTTCTTC
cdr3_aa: CASVRTSGSLGNEQFF

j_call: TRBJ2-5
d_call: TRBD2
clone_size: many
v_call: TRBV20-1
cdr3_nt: TGCAGTGCTAGAGCTAGGGCTAGCGGCGAGACCCAGTACTTC
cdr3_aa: CSARARASGETQYF

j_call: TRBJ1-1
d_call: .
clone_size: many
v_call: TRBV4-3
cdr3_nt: TGCGCCAGCAGCCAAGGGGGATTGGGCACTGAAGCTTTCTTT
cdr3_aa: CASSQGGLGTEAFF

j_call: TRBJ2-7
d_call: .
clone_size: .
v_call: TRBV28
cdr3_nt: TGTGCCAGCAGCTTTCCAGGGAATTACAAGCAGTACTTC
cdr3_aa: CASSFPGNYKQYF

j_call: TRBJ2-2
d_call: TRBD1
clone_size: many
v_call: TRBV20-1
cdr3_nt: TGCAGTGCTAGGGGACAGGGGATGGCCGGGGAGCTGTTTTTT
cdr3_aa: CSARGQGMAGELFF

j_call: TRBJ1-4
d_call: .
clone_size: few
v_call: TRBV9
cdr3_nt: TGTGCCAGCAGCGCCCGCCGCAGCCCAACTAATGAAAAACTGTTTTTT
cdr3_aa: CASSARRSPTNEKLFF

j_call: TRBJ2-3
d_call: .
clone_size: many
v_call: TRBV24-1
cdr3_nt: TGTGCCACCAGTGATTCAAAACAGGCGGATACGCAGTATTTT
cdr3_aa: CATSDSKQADTQYF

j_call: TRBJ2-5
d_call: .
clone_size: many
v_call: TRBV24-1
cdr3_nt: TGTGCCACCGGTTGGGACGACGAGACCCAGTACTTC
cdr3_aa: CATGWDDETQYF

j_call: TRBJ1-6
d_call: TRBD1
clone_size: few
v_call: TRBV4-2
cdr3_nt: TGTGCCAGCAGCACGGACAGGCCCGAGGTTGGTAATTCACCCCTCCACTTT
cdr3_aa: CASSTDRPEVGNSPLHF

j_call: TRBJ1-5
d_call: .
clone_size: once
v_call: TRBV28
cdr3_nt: TGTGCCAGCAGTACACGAAGTGGCAATCAGCCCAAGCATTTT
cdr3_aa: CASSTRSGNQPKHF

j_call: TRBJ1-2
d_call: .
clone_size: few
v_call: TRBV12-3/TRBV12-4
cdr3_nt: TGTGCCAGCAGACCCGAGGTCAGCTACTATGGCTACACCTTC
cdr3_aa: CASRPEVSYYGYTF

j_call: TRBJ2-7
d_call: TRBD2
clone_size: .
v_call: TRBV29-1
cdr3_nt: TGCAGCGTTGTAGGACTAGCGGATTCCTCCTACGAGCAGTACTTC
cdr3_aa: CSVVGLADSSYEQYF

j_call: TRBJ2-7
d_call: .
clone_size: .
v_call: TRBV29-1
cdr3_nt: TGCAGCGTTGATGCGGGTGCCAAGCAGTACTTC
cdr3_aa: CSVDAGAKQYF

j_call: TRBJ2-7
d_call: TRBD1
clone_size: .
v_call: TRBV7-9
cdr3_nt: TGTGCCAGCAGCCGGGGACAGGGCGGGAACGAGCAGTACTTC
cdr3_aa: CASSRGQGGNEQYF

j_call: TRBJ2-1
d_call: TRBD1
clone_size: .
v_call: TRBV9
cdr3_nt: TGTGCCAGCAGCCCAAGCCAGGGGGACAATGAGCAGTTCTTC
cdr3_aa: CASSPSQGDNEQFF

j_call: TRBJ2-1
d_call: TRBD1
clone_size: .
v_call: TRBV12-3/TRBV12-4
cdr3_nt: TGTGCCAGCAGTTTGGGACAGTCAGTCTACAATGAGCAGTTCTTC
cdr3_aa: CASSLGQSVYNEQFF

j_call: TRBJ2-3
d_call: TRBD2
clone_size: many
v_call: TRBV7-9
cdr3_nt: TGTGCCAGCAGCTTAGCCTCTAGCGGGAGACGGACAGATACGCAGTATTTT
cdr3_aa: CASSLASSGRRTDTQYF

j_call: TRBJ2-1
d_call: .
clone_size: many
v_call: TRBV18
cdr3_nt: TGTGCCAGCTCACCATCTGCCAGGGGCAACAATGAGCAGTTCTTC
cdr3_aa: CASSPSARGNNEQFF

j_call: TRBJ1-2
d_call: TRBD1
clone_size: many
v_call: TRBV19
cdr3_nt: TGTGCCAGTAGTGTCAACCGGGACAGGTCCTATGGCTACACCTTC
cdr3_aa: CASSVNRDRSYGYTF

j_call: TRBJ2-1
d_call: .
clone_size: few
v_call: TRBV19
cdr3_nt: TGTGCCAGTAGTGCACCTACTAGGGGAAGCGATGAGCAGTTCTTC
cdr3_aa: CASSAPTRGSDEQFF

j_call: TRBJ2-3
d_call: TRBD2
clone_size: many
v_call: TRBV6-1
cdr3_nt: TGTGCCAGCAGTCGACTAGCGGGAGGCAGTACAGATACGCAGTATTTT
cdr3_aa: CASSRLAGGSTDTQYF

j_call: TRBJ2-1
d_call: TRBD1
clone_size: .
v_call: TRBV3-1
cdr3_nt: TGTGCCAGCACCGTCCGGGGACAGGGAAGGAATGAGCAGTTCTTC
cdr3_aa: CASTVRGQGRNEQFF

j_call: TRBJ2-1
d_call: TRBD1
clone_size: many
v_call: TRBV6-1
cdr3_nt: TGTGCCAGCAGTGCAGCCGGGACAGGGGGAAATGAGCAGTTCTTC
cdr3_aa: CASSAAGTGGNEQFF

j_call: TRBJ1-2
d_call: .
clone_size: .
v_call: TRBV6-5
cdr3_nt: TGTGCCGGCATTTATCATAATAGGACACCGCTGGGCTACACCTTC
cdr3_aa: CAGIYHNRTPLGYTF

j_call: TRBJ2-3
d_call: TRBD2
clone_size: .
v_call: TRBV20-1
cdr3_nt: TGCAGTGCTAGAGAGTACCTAGCGGGAAGCACAGATACGCAGTATTTT
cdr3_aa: CSAREYLAGSTDTQYF

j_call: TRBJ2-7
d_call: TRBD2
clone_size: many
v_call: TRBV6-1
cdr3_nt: TGTGCCAGCAGCAGCGGGAACAGCCTATCCTACGAGCAGTACTTC
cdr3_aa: CASSSGNSLSYEQYF

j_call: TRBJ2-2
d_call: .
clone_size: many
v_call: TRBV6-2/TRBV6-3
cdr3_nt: TGTGCCAGCAGTTACGTGAGGGACACCGGGGAGCTGTTTTTT
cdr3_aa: CASSYVRDTGELFF

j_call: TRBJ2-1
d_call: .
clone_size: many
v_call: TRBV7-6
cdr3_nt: TGTGCCAGCAGCTCCGTTGGCGATGAGCAGTTCTTC
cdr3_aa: CASSSVGDEQFF

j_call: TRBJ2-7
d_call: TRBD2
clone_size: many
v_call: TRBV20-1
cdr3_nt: TGCAGTGCTAGGGGGGACTACCAACCTTATGAGCAGTACTTC
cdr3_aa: CSARGDYQPYEQYF

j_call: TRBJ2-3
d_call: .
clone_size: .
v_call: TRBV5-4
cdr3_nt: TGTGCCAGCAGGCCCCTCCCCACAGATACGAAGTATTTT
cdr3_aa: CASRPLPTDTKYF

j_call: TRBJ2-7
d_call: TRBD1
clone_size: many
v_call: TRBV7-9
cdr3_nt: TGTGCCAGCGGGACAGCCGGTAACTCCTACGAGCAGTACTTC
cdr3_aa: CASGTAGNSYEQYF